This T cell receptor (beta chain) appears in the sequencing data of a study of graft-versus-host responses after intestinal transplantation. The study's findings and limits: Ileal or blood samples showed some GvH clones first, and such clones were also found in recipient marrow.

Profiling relied on immunoSEQ multiplex PCR, and the TCRdb table lists in-frame clones only, not all of them. The sample lists some 88,000 clones, roughly 91% seen once, with roughly 2% in the top ten. The germline gives CDR1 SNHLY, CDR2 FYNNEI. Trimming at V came to 6 bases and at J to 2 bases, leaving 6 bases not matched to a gene. This CDR3 is built from 15 residues. Regarding this clone: The antigen is undetermined.

The V call is TRBV2, the J call TRBJ2-7, with TRBD2 matching 11 bases. The source material was unstimulated CD8+ T cells sorted from spleen or lymph node cells, sampled before intestinal transplant. The sequence was obtained from a human donor who received an intestinal transplant. The CDR3 bases are TGTGCCAGCAGATGGACTAGCGGGCCCACCTACGAGCAGTACTTC. It is translated as CASRWTSGPTYEQYF.